This T cell receptor beta chain stems from a study of cytomegalovirus exposure and HLA in healthy donors. The study's findings and limits: Clonal expansion was found to be greater in HLA-associated TCR beta chains than in equally common others in a later analysis. Most of the TCR beta V segments (in an earlier analysis) were productive either about 87% or about 30% of the time. TCR beta chain V- and J-gene trimming was linked, in a later analysis, to a missense variant in DCLRE1C. Reports state that TCR beta sequences accurately predicted most subjects' HLA-A and HLA-B alleles.

In germline, CDR1 is MNHEY, CDR2 SMNVEV (reference sequence). This CDR3 region has 14 residues. V gave up 3 bases and J gave up 7 bases; unmatched junction bases: 6. Details on this clone: Its specificity is not known.

60 Vbeta and 13 Jbeta primers were used in PCR. The data were produced by immunoSEQ multiplex PCR, yet TCRdb's version contains in-frame clones alone and is incomplete. The repertoire holds some 81,000 clones, with roughly 73% as singletons. The source of this sequence is a woman aged 40 to 50 in good health and CMV-seropositive. Sequenced material: PBMCs. The chain carries TRBV27 and TRBJ2-1; the match to TRBD1 covers 7 bases. The CDR3 is CASSLAIQGNEQFF. CDR3 in DNA: TGTGCCAGCAGTTTGGCGATACAGGGGAATGAGCAGTTCTTC.